This TCR beta chain was found in a study of neurological immune-mediated disorders. About the research overall: Multiple sclerosis patients (n ≈ 34) included approximately 31 with relapsing-remitting and 3 with secondary progressive disease.

The cDNA was generated through 5'RACE incorporating 10-nucleotide random UMIs. One entry per CDR3 protein, called by TCRdb with MiXCR from the 5' RACE reads. The sample records fewer than 85,000 distinct CDR3 sequences, around 5% being singletons. This clonotype was seen repeatedly, ten times or more. Its antigen is undetermined. Notes on the study in general: Neither clinical nor MRI features were found to be associated with the multiple sclerosis repertoire cluster.

Sequencing was done on a sample of PBMCs. The source of this sequence is a woman in her seventies with multiple sclerosis.

CDR3 loop: CASSLRGGKGGYTF. In DNA, the CDR3 is TGTGCCAGCAGCTTACGGGGAGGCAAGGGGGGCTACACCTTC. The chain has TRBV7-9 and TRBJ1-2; D perhaps matches TRBD1 (5 bases). V dropped 2 bases and J dropped 8 bases, with 15 bases sitting between them. This CDR3 is built from 14 residues. Germline V gives CDR1 SEHNR, CDR2 FQNEAQ (reference sequence).